This is a list of T cell receptor beta chains from one sample in a study of blood T cells in healthy people across ages. TCRdb reanalysed the 5' RACE reads using MiXCR and keeps one entry per CDR3 protein. The sample records roughly 1,700,000 distinct CDR3 sequences, 28% being singletons. The sample consisted of blood. The receptors originated from a woman aged 30 to 39 in good health. Each CDR3 is given with its conserved first and last residue. The D gene is left open where the match is weak. Clone size is not always given. Where it is, it says once, few, many or a class for expanded clones.

D gene	V gene	clone size	J gene	CDR3 DNA	CDR3 protein
.	TRBV7-2	few	TRBJ2-5	TGTGCCAGCAGCCGGCCTCCGGCGCAAGAGACCCAGTACTTC	CASSRPPAQETQYF
TRBD2	TRBV6-5	few	TRBJ2-1	TGTGCCAGCAGTTACCCCCTTATACCCCAGCGGGGGAGTGATTACAATGAGCAGTTCTTC	CASSYPLIPQRGSDYNEQFF
.	TRBV25-1	.	TRBJ2-7	TGTGCCAGCAGAAGAGGGGCGCGTAAGGGGAACGAGCAGTACTTC	CASRRGARKGNEQYF
.	TRBV6-5	few	TRBJ1-2	TGTGCCAGCAGTCGACAGGTTGCCTATGGCTACACCTTC	CASSRQVAYGYTF
.	TRBV6-5	many	TRBJ2-7	TGTGCCAGCAGTCCCCGAGGAGGGTTATACGAGCAGTACTTC	CASSPRGGLYEQYF
.	TRBV3-1	many	TRBJ2-5	TGTGCCAGCAGCCAAGATGACTGGGGGTACCAAGAGACCCAGTACTTC	CASSQDDWGYQETQYF
.	TRBV27	few	TRBJ2-3	TGTGCCAGCAGTTTAGTCGCCCTGGGCAGGGAGTGGAGCACAGATACGCAGTATTTT	CASSLVALGREWSTDTQYF
.	TRBV29-1	few	TRBJ2-4	TGCAGCGTCTCGACGGATCTTCTGGAGCAGTACTTC	CSVSTDLLEQYF
.	TRBV18	.	TRBJ1-1	TGTGCCAGCTCACCACGGGGCAGTATGAACACTGAAGCTTTCTTT	CASSPRGSMNTEAFF
TRBD2	TRBV5-1	few	TRBJ2-3	TGCGCCAGCAGCGGGGGAGCGGGACTTAGCACAGATACGCAGTATTTT	CASSGGAGLSTDTQYF
.	TRBV3-1	.	TRBJ2-5	TGTGCCAGCAGCCAATATCAAGGACAAGAGACCCAGTACTTC	CASSQYQGQETQYF
TRBD1	TRBV25-1	many	TRBJ2-1	TGTGCCAGCAGTGAATATTCAGGCAAAGTCGGGACAGGGTCGAGGGAGCAGTTCTTC	CASSEYSGKVGTGSREQFF
.	TRBV12-3/TRBV12-4	.	TRBJ2-5	TGTGCCAGCAGTTCGGAAAAGACCCAGTACTTC	CASSSEKTQYF
TRBD2	TRBV15	.	TRBJ2-5	TGTGCCACCAGCAGATCGTTGGCTAGCGGGGGGGGGTACCAAGAGACCCAGTACTTC	CATSRSLASGGGYQETQYF
.	TRBV7-8	.	TRBJ1-1	TGTGCCAGCAGTGGACAATTCAGCACTGAAGCTTTCTTT	CASSGQFSTEAFF
.	TRBV4-1	.	TRBJ1-1	TGCGCCAGCAGCCAAGGACCAGGGACCACTGAAGCTTTCTTT	CASSQGPGTTEAFF
TRBD1	TRBV5-1	many	TRBJ2-1	TGCGCCAGCAGCTTGGGCCAGGGGGTCAGCAATGAGCAGTTCTTC	CASSLGQGVSNEQFF
.	TRBV4-2	.	TRBJ1-2	TGTGCCAGCAGCCAACAGACAGTTAACTATGGCTACACCTTC	CASSQQTVNYGYTF
.	TRBV7-3	many	TRBJ2-7	TGTGCCAGCAGCTTAGTAGGGGCGGTGAGCTCCTACGAGCAGTACTTC	CASSLVGAVSSYEQYF
TRBD1	TRBV6-5	few	TRBJ2-2	TGTGCCAGCAGTTACGACAGGGATGACGGGGAGCTGTTTTTT	CASSYDRDDGELFF
.	TRBV18	few	TRBJ2-3	TGTGCCAGCTCAAAAGGCTTCACAGATACGCAGTATTTT	CASSKGFTDTQYF
TRBD2	TRBV5-6	few	TRBJ2-1	TGTGCCAGCACCGGGACTAGCGGGGGGTTTACCTACAATGAGCAGTTCTTC	CASTGTSGGFTYNEQFF
.	TRBV7-8	.	TRBJ2-7	TGTGCCAGCAGCGGCATAGGGGACCCAGACTCCTACGAGCAGTACTTC	CASSGIGDPDSYEQYF
TRBD2	TRBV12-3/TRBV12-4	many	TRBJ2-7	TGTGCCAGCGGACACCTTAGGGCTAGCGGACCCTACGAGCAGTACTTC	CASGHLRASGPYEQYF
.	TRBV7-9	.	TRBJ2-4	TGTGCCAGCAGCTTGGCCGCGGGGTCCAAAAACATTCAGTACTTC	CASSLAAGSKNIQYF
.	TRBV12-3/TRBV12-4	few	TRBJ2-1	TGTGCCAGCAGAACAGGGAAGGGGTCTGGAGAGACCCAGTTCTTC	CASRTGKGSGETQFF
.	TRBV29-1	many	TRBJ1-2	TGCAGCGCCGATGACAATTATGGCTACACCTTC	CSADDNYGYTF
.	TRBV7-8	many	TRBJ2-5	TGTGCCAGCAGCTACGGACGCCCAGAGACCCAGTACTTC	CASSYGRPETQYF
.	TRBV3-1	many	TRBJ2-7	TGTGCCAGCAGCATTAATACGGACGAGCAGTACTTC	CASSINTDEQYF
TRBD1	TRBV4-1	few	TRBJ1-1	TGCGCCAGCAGCCAAGCGCTCCGGGACAGGGACACTGAAGCTTTCTTT	CASSQALRDRDTEAFF
.	TRBV20-1	few	TRBJ1-5	TGCAGTGCGGAAGTAAATAGCAATCAGCCCCAGCATTTT	CSAEVNSNQPQHF
.	TRBV14	few	TRBJ2-1	TGTGCCAGCAGCCCGTGGAGCTCCTACAATGAGCAGTTCTTC	CASSPWSSYNEQFF
.	TRBV4-1	.	TRBJ2-1	TGCGCCAGCAGCCACCCCTCCGGGAGCTCCTACAATGAGCAGTTCTTC	CASSHPSGSSYNEQFF
TRBD1	TRBV6-2/TRBV6-3	few	TRBJ2-6	TGTGCCAGCAGTTTTCCGCCCGGGACAGCTTACTCTGGGGCCAACGTCCTGACTTTC	CASSFPPGTAYSGANVLTF
.	TRBV28	.	TRBJ2-3	TGTGCCAGCAGTTTATATCCAGGGAAGGTGACAGATACGCAGTATTTT	CASSLYPGKVTDTQYF
.	TRBV7-9	few	TRBJ2-5	TGTGCCAGCAGCCCCTTCTGCGAGACCCAGTACTTC	CASSPFCETQYF
.	TRBV5-1	.	TRBJ2-1	TGCGCCAGCAGCTTTCGGCCGGCGAGTGAGCAGTTCTTC	CASSFRPASEQFF
.	TRBV6-6	few	TRBJ2-1	TGTGCCAGCACCCCAGGGAGTCGGGGGGCGAATGAGCAGTTCTTC	CASTPGSRGANEQFF
TRBD1	TRBV6-2/TRBV6-3	few	TRBJ1-5	TGTGCCAGCAACGGACAGGGGCGCCAGCCCCAGCATTTT	CASNGQGRQPQHF
.	TRBV6-6	many	TRBJ2-7	TGTGCCAGCACCAAAGCCCCCCACGAGCAGTACTTC	CASTKAPHEQYF
.	TRBV11-2	.	TRBJ2-4	TGTGCCAGCAGCTTAATAGGGGCAGGCCATGGTGGGTACTTC	CASSLIGAGHGGYF
.	TRBV7-3	.	TRBJ2-1	TGTGCCAGCAGCTCCCGATCCGGGAGCAATGAGCAGTTCTTC	CASSSRSGSNEQFF
TRBD2	TRBV28	many	TRBJ2-7	TGTGCCAGCAGTTTGCTATGGGCGGGGGGGCTGGAGCAGTACTTC	CASSLLWAGGLEQYF
.	TRBV7-2	.	TRBJ2-5	TGTGCCAGCAGCCACCCCTTGGGGGGGACAGCGGAAATGCAAGAGACCCAGTACTTC	CASSHPLGGTAEMQETQYF
.	TRBV5-6	.	TRBJ1-5	TGTGCCAGCAGCTTCCTGAGTAGTAATCAGCCCCAGCATTTT	CASSFLSSNQPQHF
TRBD2	TRBV7-9	.	TRBJ2-3	TGTGCCAGCAGCGGACTAGCGGGGGGCCGGGGCACAGATACGCAGTATTTT	CASSGLAGGRGTDTQYF
.	TRBV7-9	.	TRBJ2-3	TGTGCCAGCAGTGAATGGGGGGAGAGGGGCACAGATACGCAGTATTTT	CASSEWGERGTDTQYF
TRBD2	TRBV20-1	many	TRBJ2-1	TGCAGTGCTAGAAATAGCGGGAGGGCGGGCAATGAGCAGTTCTTC	CSARNSGRAGNEQFF
TRBD1	TRBV15	many	TRBJ2-1	TGTGCCACCAGCAGAGGTCCCGGGACAGGCGGCTATGAGCAGTTCTTC	CATSRGPGTGGYEQFF
TRBD1	TRBV2	once	TRBJ2-1	TGTGCCAGCAGTGAATATCCCTTTTCGGGACAGTTTGCGGTCTACAATGAGCAGTTCTTC	CASSEYPFSGQFAVYNEQFF
.	TRBV15	few	TRBJ2-4	TGTGCCACCTCCTCAGCCGCACGAGCCAAAAACATTCAGTACTTC	CATSSAARAKNIQYF
TRBD1	TRBV7-3	.	TRBJ2-3	TGTGCCAGCAGCTCCTCCATGGGACAGGGTACAGATACGAAGTATTTT	CASSSSMGQGTDTKYF